Sequencing of this TCR beta chain was carried out in a study of T-cell reconstitution after alpha-beta-depleted transplantation in children. It was with unique molecular identifiers that the TCRbeta library was prepared. TCRdb itself ran the PCR reads through MiXCR, one entry per CDR3 protein. The sample gives 500,000 or so distinct CDR3 sequences, approximately 29% of which show up once; roughly 2.5% is in the top ten. Trimming stripped 6 bases from V and 8 bases from J, with 16 bases between. The CDR3 has 14 residues. The sequencing used PBMCs from the stem cell graft donor, collected from the stem cell graft. This clonotype was sampled from a human donor who donated a stem cell graft to a child with aplastic anemia. This rearrangement joins TRBV12-3 or TRBV12-4 to TRBJ1-4, with a possible D match to TRBD1 (5 bases). CDR3 nucleotides: TGTGCCAGCAGGGCCGGGACTCTTGGGGAAAAACTGTTTTTT. This sequence encodes CASRAGTLGEKLFF.